This T cell receptor (beta chain) is drawn from a study of vaccination effects on CD4 cells after COVID-19. Overall study: Every well housed two million PBMC, which grew in culture alongside around 10 IU/ml IL-2 and about 10 ug/ml peptides.

Only one count was recorded for this clone. The antigen is not known. Only in-frame clones appear in the TCRdb table, and some are missing; sequencing was by immunoSEQ multiplex PCR. The sample contains some 23,000 clones, nearly 75% of which appear only once. The culture ran for 10 days before CD4+ T cells were isolated. This TCR was recovered from a human donor who received a COVID-19 vaccine. Sample: CD4+ T cells from PBMCs cultured without peptide, taken before COVID-19 vaccination.

The CDR3 here is CASSSRGTAWEKLFF. In nucleotides, the CDR3 is TGTGCCAGCAGCTCGCGGGGGACAGCTTGGGAAAAACTGTTTTTT. This sequence joins TRBV7-9 and TRBJ1-4, with 7 nucleotides matching TRBD1. V shed 4 bases and J 8 bases; nucleotides not matched to a gene: 10. In germline, CDR1 is SEHNR, CDR2 FQNEAQ (reference sequence). The length of the CDR3 is 15 residues.